There are many counts of the clone carrying this TCR beta chain. Per the germline V gene, CDR1 is KGHSY and CDR2 is FQNENV. V was shortened by 1 base and J by 5 bases, with 11 bases between the two germline ends. The CDR3 covers 14 residues. TCRdb reprocessed the 5' RACE reads via MiXCR and lists one record per CDR3 protein. The sample holds roughly 68,000 distinct CDR3 sequences, less than 20% seen once. This sample was included in a study of HIV-infected patients and healthy controls. Material: CD4+ T cells from blood. This clonotype was sampled from a human donor in good health. This chain links TRBV16 with TRBJ1-1; weak D call: TRBD1 (6 bases). The CDR3 region is CASSQLGQGTEAFF. CDR3 nucleotide sequence: TGTGCCAGCAGCCAATTAGGCCAGGGGACTGAAGCTTTCTTT.